What follows describes a single T cell receptor beta chain. Produced via immunoSEQ multiplex PCR; TCRdb's table is partial and in-frame only. Among 90,000 to 100,000 clones listed, about 85% were seen once. The source of the sample is a study of OX40 agonist ivuxolimab in advanced cancers. Study in general: The patients got ivuxolimab, which is an agonistic anti-OX40 (CD134) antibody.

Per the germline V gene, CDR1 is LNHDA and CDR2 is SQIVND (reference sequence). V was clipped by 7 bases and J by 3 bases; unmatched bases: 18. CDR3 length: 18 residues. This specimen was CD4+ or CD8+ T cells sorted from blood, taken in a trial of the OX40 agonist ivuxolimab. The origin of this receptor is an adult with an advanced solid tumor such as melanoma, head and neck, liver or kidney cancer. This chain connects TRBV19 to TRBJ1-2, with 9 bases matching TRBD1. CDR3 region: CASNPAPGQGQVDYGYTF. CDR3 DNA: TGTGCCAGTAATCCGGCCCCGGGACAGGGACAAGTAGACTATGGCTACACCTTC.